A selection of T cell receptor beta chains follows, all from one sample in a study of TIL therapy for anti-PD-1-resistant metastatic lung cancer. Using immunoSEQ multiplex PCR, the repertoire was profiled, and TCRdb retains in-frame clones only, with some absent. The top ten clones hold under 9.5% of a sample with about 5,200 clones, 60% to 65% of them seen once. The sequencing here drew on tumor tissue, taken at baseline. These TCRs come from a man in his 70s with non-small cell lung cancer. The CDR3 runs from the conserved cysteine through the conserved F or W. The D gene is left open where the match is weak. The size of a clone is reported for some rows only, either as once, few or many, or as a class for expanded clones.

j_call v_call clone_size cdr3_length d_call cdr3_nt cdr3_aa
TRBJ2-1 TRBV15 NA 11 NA TGTGCCACCAGCAGTGGCAATGAGCAGTTCTTC CATSSGNEQFF
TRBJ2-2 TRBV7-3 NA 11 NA TGTGCCAGCAGCTCCCGCGGGGAGCTGTTTTTT CASSSRGELFF
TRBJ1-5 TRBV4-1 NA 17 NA TGCGCCAGCAGCCAAGATCATAGGACAAGGGGCGATCAGCCCCAGCATTTT CASSQDHRTRGDQPQHF
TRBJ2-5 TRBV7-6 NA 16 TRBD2 TGTGCCAGCAGCCTGCGGACTAGCGGGAGCCAAGAGACCCAGTACTTC CASSLRTSGSQETQYF
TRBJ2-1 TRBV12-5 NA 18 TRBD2 TGTGCTAGTGGTTTGGGAGGACTAGCGGGAGAGGCCTACAATGAGCAGTTCTTC CASGLGGLAGEAYNEQFF
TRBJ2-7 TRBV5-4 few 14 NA TGTGCCAGCAGCTTGGGAAGAACTAGCTCCGAGCAGTACTTC CASSLGRTSSEQYF
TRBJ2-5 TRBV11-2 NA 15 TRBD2 TGTGCCAGCAGCCCCTATAGCGGGAATGGAGAGACCCAGTACTTC CASSPYSGNGETQYF
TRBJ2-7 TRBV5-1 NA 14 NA TGCGCCAGCAGCTTAGGGGGTTTTGTCTACGAGCAGTACTTC CASSLGGFVYEQYF
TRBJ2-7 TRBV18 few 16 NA TGTGCCAGCTCACGAAAGGGGGAGGTAAGGTTCGGCGAGCAGTACTTC CASSRKGEVRFGEQYF
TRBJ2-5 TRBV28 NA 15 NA TGTGCCAGCAGTTCCGGTGCAGGGCTTCAAGAGACCCAGTACTTC CASSSGAGLQETQYF
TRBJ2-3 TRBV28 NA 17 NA TGTGCCAGCAGGGGGAGTGAGCGGAAAGAACTCACAGATACGCAGTATTTT CASRGSERKELTDTQYF
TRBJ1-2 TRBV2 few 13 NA TGTGCCAGCAGTGAGGGAGGGGAGCGTGGCTACACCTTC CASSEGGERGYTF
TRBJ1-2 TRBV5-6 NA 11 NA TGTGCCAGCAGCTATCAGGGAGGCTACACCTTC CASSYQGGYTF
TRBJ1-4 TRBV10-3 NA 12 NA TGTGCCACTCAGGAGGTCGGGGAAAAACTGTTTTTT CATQEVGEKLFF
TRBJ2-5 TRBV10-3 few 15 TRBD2 TGTGCCATCAGTGCTGGACTAGCAGTCCCAGAGACCCAGTACTTC CAISAGLAVPETQYF
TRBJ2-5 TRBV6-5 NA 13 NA TGTGCCAGCACAGACCAGGGGATAAAGACCCAGTACTTC CASTDQGIKTQYF
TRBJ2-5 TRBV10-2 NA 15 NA TGCGCCAGCAGTGAAGGGGGGACCGCTACGGAGACCCAGTACTTC CASSEGGTATETQYF